One sample yielded the 4 T cell receptor beta chains listed below, sequenced in a study of blood T cell repertoires in COVID-19. Using immunoSEQ multiplex PCR, the repertoire was profiled, and TCRdb retains in-frame clones only, with some absent. The repertoire holds 300,000 to 450,000 clones, with more than 70% as singletons. The sequencing sample was made of PBMCs or T cells enriched from blood (not recorded which). Every receptor here comes from a woman aged 18 to 35 who had recovered from COVID-19.

The chain combines TRBV4-1 with TRBJ1-2, with TRBD1 as a possible D gene (6 bases). CDR3 length equals 15 residues. The germline V and J ends were trimmed by 1 base and 2 bases, with 11 bases remaining between them. Germline CDR1 and CDR2: MGHRA and YSYEKL. In DNA, the CDR3 is TGCGCCAGCAGCCAAGTCCAGGGGTCCAACTATGGCTACACCTTC. This codes for CASSQVQGSNYGYTF.

This sequence joins TRBV6-5 and TRBJ1-2, with unresolved D. The CDR3 has 15 residues. CDR1 is MNHEY, CDR2 SVGAGI, per germline. V was shortened by 2 bases and J by 2 bases, with 12 bases between the two germline ends. The CDR3 DNA follows: TGTGCCAGCAGTTACGGCGGCGGGCGGAACTATGGCTACACCTTC. It codes for CASSYGGGRNYGYTF.

This chain joins TRBV5-6 and TRBJ1-2, with D unclear. The CDR3 sequence is 13 residues long. CDR1 and CDR2 from the germline V gene are SGHDT and YYEEEE. V gave up 0 bases and J gave up 3 bases, with 6 bases separating them. CDR3 coding DNA: TGTGCCAGCAGCTTGGTACGGGACTATGGCTACACCTTC. Translating gives CASSLVRDYGYTF.

The CDR3 here is CASSDSDSQADYGYTF. CDR3 in DNA: TGTGCCAGCAGTGACTCGGACTCCCAAGCCGACTATGGCTACACCTTC. The gene calls are TRBV2 and TRBJ1-2; no firm D call. V lost 3 bases and J lost 3, with 17 bases in between. Germline CDR1 reads SNHLY; CDR2 reads FYNNEI. This CDR3 region has 16 residues.